Listed below are T cell receptor beta chains from one sample, sequenced in a study of identical twins. MiXCR was run by TCRdb on the 5' RACE reads, yielding one entry per CDR3 protein. The sample consists of 420,000 or so distinct CDR3 sequences, approximately 17% of them appearing once. The sequencing sample was made of naive T cells sorted from blood. Receptors were obtained from a man over 45 in good health. Each CDR3 is given without its conserved first and last residue. Fields, in order: clone size, V gene, CDR3 protein. The listing skips clone size in some rows; elsewhere it reads once, few, many or a size class.

>NA|TRBV23-1
ASSQGTGIYNEQF
>NA|TRBV21-1
ASSKIAPLETQY
>NA|TRBV15
ATSRDMPRHEQF
>few|TRBV21-1
ATSGYDDTEAF
>few|TRBV20-1
SARLSGQTQY
>NA|TRBV24-1
ATSDLSRPYEQY
>few|TRBV20-1
SAERQNEQF
>few|TRBV12-3/TRBV12-4
ASTLGSSGANVLT
>NA|TRBV6-5
ASSYSVTSRGLPYEQY
>NA|TRBV6-1
ASKSRTSGSVHEQY
>NA|TRBV3-1
ASSLRSGGPYNEQF
>few|TRBV18
ASSPLWTRADPSYNEQF
>many|TRBV5-1
ASSLNEAVSYEQY
>many|TRBV28
ASSPGQGGTGELF
>NA|TRBV5-5
ASSLVGGGRNNEQF
>NA|TRBV20-1
SAPKEGVGNQPQH
>NA|TRBV6-2/TRBV6-3
ASSYGAGGSYEQY
>many|TRBV5-1
ASSLNRADEQF
>NA|TRBV11-1
ASSSYLKGSSGANVLT
>NA|TRBV18
ASSLFGEVPYEQY
>NA|TRBV25-1
ASTPTGQGSGELF
>many|TRBV7-2
ASSFYRGTKNIQY
>many|TRBV6-6
ASSYAPNTEAF